This entry lists 27 T cell receptor beta chains sequenced from one sample in a study of blood T cells in healthy people across ages. PCR was performed a second time for roughly 6 to 12 cycles using a sample-barcoded 5' primer and a J-beta primer mix. TCRdb redid the calling of the 5' RACE reads with MiXCR, one entry per CDR3 protein. The sample contains about 290,000 distinct CDR3 sequences, roughly 27% of which appear only once. The sample was blood. The receptors derive from a woman between 70 and 85 years old in good health.

The table lists this clonotype with a few counts. V and J are TRBV20-1 and TRBJ2-7; D gene uncertain. Germline-derived CDR1 and CDR2 are DFQATT and SNEGSKA (reference sequence). The V end was cut by 0 bases, the J end by 4 bases, with 7 bases between. The CDR3 is 12 amino acids. The CDR3: CSAREDQYEQYF. As DNA, the CDR3 is TGCAGTGCTAGAGAGGACCAATACGAGCAGTACTTC.

Ten or more counts support this clonotype. The gene calls are TRBV28 and TRBJ2-1; maybe TRBD2 (6 bases). Trimming took 6 bases from V and 8 from J, leaving 20 bases between them. CDR1 and CDR2 (germline): MDHEN, SYDVKM. The CDR3 is made up of 15 amino acids. The CDR3 reads CASREARESRYEQFF. Here the CDR3 DNA reads TGTGCCAGCAGAGAGGCCCGGGAGAGCCGGTATGAGCAGTTCTTC.

With respect to this clonotype: Germline is not matched at one junction end, which may reflect a read error. J is TRBJ1-2 and V is TRBV28; D perhaps matches TRBD1 (5 bases). CDR1 is MDHEN and CDR2 is SYDVKM in the germline V gene. CDR3 length: 16 amino acids. This CDR3 reads CASSLQGSFSNYGNTF. The CDR3 coding sequence is TGTGCCAGCAGTTTGCAGGGTTCTTTTAGTAACTATGGCAACACCTTC.

Concerning this clonotype: A much larger clone lies one base from this, so it may be a read error. The chain employs TRBV2 and TRBJ2-5; no clear D gene. The CDR3 consists of 13 residues. V lost 10 bases and J 1 base, leaving 13 bases between the germline ends. The germline gives CDR1 SNHLY, CDR2 FYNNEI. The CDR3 loop reads CANSNLRQETQYF. DNA for the CDR3: TGTGCCAACAGCAATCTCCGCCAAGAGACCCAGTACTTC. The complete variable domain, with remaining parts taken from reference TRBV2 and TRBJ2-5, reads EPEVTQTPSHQVTQMGQEVILRCVPISNHLYFYWYRQILGQKVEFLVSFYNNEISEKSEIFDDQFSVERPDGSNFTLKIRSTKLEDSAMYFCANSNLRQETQYFGPGTRLLVL.

This clonotype was counted only a few times. The chain has TRBV12-3 or TRBV12-4 and TRBJ1-1; D gene unclear. The CDR3 runs 13 residues. Between the trimmed V and J ends, which lost 10 bases and 4 bases, there was a span of 16 bases. The CDR3 sequence: CAIPTSSGTEAFF. DNA for the CDR3: TGTGCCATCCCGACAAGCAGCGGCACTGAAGCTTTCTTT.

This clonotype was counted only a few times. The J gene is TRBJ2-5, the V gene TRBV4-1, with TRBD2 as a possible D gene (5 bases). The germline V gene encodes CDR1 MGHRA and CDR2 YSYEKL. The CDR3 contains 16 residues. Trimming stripped 1 base from V and 3 bases from J, with 15 bases between. The CDR3 DNA reads TGCGCCAGCAGCCAAGTTTGGGAGAAGCGTAAAGAGACCCAGTACTTC. Translating it yields CASSQVWEKRKETQYF.

Here the CDR3 reads CASSPGSGQQFF. The CDR3 DNA sequence: TGTGCCAGCAGCCCCGGTTCGGGCCAGCAGTTCTTC. The chain links TRBV7-6 to TRBJ2-5; D not certain. Gene TRBJ2-1 matches the end of the DNA better, so the J call may be wrong. Germline V gene data show CDR1 as SGHVS and CDR2 as FNYEAQ. This CDR3 comprises 12 residues.

This chain uses TRBV20-1 with TRBJ2-1; D gene ambiguous. Germline values: CDR1 DFQATT, CDR2 SNEGSKA (reference sequence). The CDR3 is 12 amino acids. The V and J ends lost 7 bases and 0 bases respectively, with 7 bases between them. This CDR3 is CSGESSYNEQFF. The CDR3 bases are TGCAGTGGAGAGAGCTCCTACAATGAGCAGTTCTTC.

This clonotype was seen a handful of times. This sequence joins TRBV5-6 and TRBJ2-5; possible D gene TRBD2, 6 bases. Germline CDR1 is SGHDT and CDR2 is YYEEEE. Trimming stripped 5 bases from V and 4 bases from J, with 15 bases between. The CDR3 consists of 14 residues. This CDR3 is CASRGRGAGETQYF. CDR3 DNA sequence: TGTGCCAGCAGAGGGCGGGGCGCGGGAGAGACCCAGTACTTC.

This clonotype has a handful of counts. This sequence joins TRBV29-1 and TRBJ2-1; D unclear. CDR1 is SQVTM and CDR2 is ANQGSEA in the germline V gene. V lost 2 bases and J 6 bases, leaving 11 bases between the germline ends. The CDR3 contains 13 residues. The CDR3: CSVESWSLNEQFF. CDR3 DNA: TGCAGCGTTGAATCTTGGTCTCTCAATGAGCAGTTCTTC.

This clonotype was seen a few times. The rearrangement links TRBV29-1 to TRBJ1-2; D uncertain. CDR1 is SQVTM and CDR2 is ANQGSEA in the germline V gene. The germline V and J ends were trimmed by 3 bases and 5 bases, with 7 bases remaining between them. The CDR3 loop spans 11 amino acids. For the CDR3, the DNA is TGCAGCGTTGACGGAGGGTATGGCTACACCTTC. This encodes CSVDGGYGYTF. The entire variable domain, with the rest obtained from reference TRBV29-1 and TRBJ1-2, is as follows: SAVISQKPSRDICQRGTSLTIQCQVDSQVTMMFWYRQQPGQSLTLIATANQGSEATYESGFVIDKFPISRPNLTFSTLTVSNMSPEDSSIYLCSVDGGYGYTFGSGTRLTVV.

This sequence joins TRBV29-1 and TRBJ2-5; no firm D call. CDR3 length: 13 amino acids. Trimming took off 5 bases at V and 2 bases at J, with 12 bases between the two ends. Germline loops: CDR1 SQVTM, CDR2 ANQGSEA. This chain's CDR3 is CSVLGILQETQYF. DNA for the CDR3: TGCAGCGTTTTAGGAATCCTGCAAGAGACCCAGTACTTC.

This clonotype showed up just a few times. This chain links TRBV6-6 with TRBJ2-7, with TRBD2 identical over 12 bases. CDR1 and CDR2 (germline): MNHNY, SVGAGI (reference sequence). The CDR3 is 15 residues long. J was trimmed by 3 bases and V by 5 bases; bases with no gene match: 5. The CDR3 region is CASSARTSGDYEQYF. The DNA for the CDR3 is TGTGCCAGCAGTGCGAGGACTAGCGGGGACTACGAGCAGTACTTC.

The chain has TRBV6-2 or TRBV6-3 and TRBJ2-7, with D possibly being TRBD1 (6 bases). The CDR3 contains 13 residues. Germline-derived CDR1 and CDR2 are MNHEY and SVGEGT. V lost 2 bases, J lost 6 bases, and 11 bases lay in between. In DNA form, the CDR3 reads TGTGCCAGCAGTTACCGCAGGGGTGGCGAGCAGTACTTC. Amino acids: CASSYRRGGEQYF.

The chain carries TRBV29-1 and TRBJ2-1, with 8 bases aligning to TRBD1. Near its end, the DNA agrees better with TRBJ2-7, so the J call may be wrong. The CDR3 totals 15 residues. Germline-derived CDR1 and CDR2 are SQVTM and ANQGSEA. CDR3 amino acids: CSAYHRGKSAYEQYF. The CDR3, as DNA: TGCAGCGCTTATCACAGGGGGAAAAGCGCCTACGAGCAGTACTTC.

In its sample, this clonotype was seen many times. The chain couples TRBV3-1 to TRBJ2-7, with 9 bases aligning to TRBD2. The CDR3 runs to 16 residues. Losses at the gene ends were 1 base for V and 2 bases for J; bases not matched to a gene: 6. CDR1 and CDR2 from the germline V gene are LGHDT and YNNKEL (reference sequence). CDR3 nucleotides: TGTGCCAGCAGCCAAGGAAATAGCGGGAGAACCTACGAGCAGTACTTC. Its translation is CASSQGNSGRTYEQYF.

The rearrangement uses TRBV11-2 and TRBJ1-2; D ambiguous. Deletions cut 1 base from V and 6 bases from J, with 9 bases between. There are 13 residues in the CDR3. Germline V gives CDR1 SGHAT, CDR2 FQNNGV. For the CDR3, the DNA is TGTGCCAGCAGCTTAGGAAGACTCGATGGCTACACCTTC. This sequence encodes CASSLGRLDGYTF.

This clonotype was found a few times. J is TRBJ1-4 and V is TRBV6-5; tentatively, D is TRBD1 (5 bases). The CDR3 length is 13 residues. Between the trimmed V and J ends, which lost 10 bases and 3 bases, there was a span of 12 bases. Germline values: CDR1 MNHEY, CDR2 SVGAGI. DNA for the CDR3: TGTGCCACCCGCCGGGACTCTAATGAAAAACTGTTTTTT. The encoded protein is CATRRDSNEKLFF.

V gene TRBV20-1 combines with J gene TRBJ2-3; weak D call: TRBD1 (6 bases). The CDR3 consists of 13 residues. Trimming pared 6 bases from V and 2 bases from J, leaving 12 bases between. CDR1 is DFQATT and CDR2 is SNEGSKA in the germline V gene (reference sequence). The DNA for the CDR3 is TGCAGTGCCCTGGGGGCAAACACAGATACGCAGTATTTT. Translating it yields CSALGANTDTQYF.

This clonotype was observed a few times. This chain links TRBV18 with TRBJ2-2, with 7 bases matching TRBD1. Germline V gene sequence: CDR1 KGHSH, CDR2 LQKENI. The V segment lost 3 bases and the J segment 5 bases; nucleotides outside the gene matches: 6. The CDR3 runs 15 residues. The CDR3, as DNA: TGTGCCAGCTCACCGCAGAAACAGGGGACCGGGGAGCTGTTTTTT. As protein: CASSPQKQGTGELFF.

This chain joins TRBV27 and TRBJ2-7, with 7 bases lining up with TRBD2. The J call may not be correct, given that the DNA end is closer to TRBJ2-1. The CDR3 has 15 residues. The germline V gene encodes CDR1 MNHEY and CDR2 SMNVEV (reference sequence). CDR3 DNA sequence: TGTGCCAGCAGCGCCCTGGCGGGAGTGAAGTATGAGCAGTTCTTC. Amino acid sequence: CASSALAGVKYEQFF.

This clonotype showed up many times. At one end, the junction sequence differs from germline, possibly due to a read error. The chain carries TRBV12-3 or TRBV12-4 and TRBJ2-2; perhaps D is TRBD1 or TRBD2 (6 bases each). CDR3 length: 15 residues. The CDR3 protein is CASSLADRNTGELFF. CDR3 nucleotides: TGTGCCAGCAGCTTAGCGGACAGGAACACCGGGGAGCTGTTTTTT.

The V and J genes are TRBV5-1 and TRBJ2-7; TRBD2 agrees at 7 bases. V dropped 1 base and J dropped 1; count of bases not matched to a gene: 5. The length of the CDR3 is 15 residues. Germline V gene lookup returns CDR1 SGHRS and CDR2 YFSETQ. DNA of the CDR3: TGCGCCAGCAGCTTGTACGGGAGGCAGTCCTACGAGCAGTACTTC. The encoded protein is CASSLYGRQSYEQYF.

This clonotype appeared many times. This chain connects TRBV20-1 to TRBJ2-5, with 9 bases fitting TRBD2. Germline V lookup: CDR1 DFQATT, CDR2 SNEGSKA (reference sequence). CDR3 length: 15 residues. V dropped 3 bases and J dropped 3; count of bases not matched to a gene: 8. This CDR3 is CSASFRLAGKETQYF. CDR3 sequence (DNA): TGCAGTGCTAGCTTCCGGCTAGCGGGAAAAGAGACCCAGTACTTC.

This clonotype was seen a handful of times. This chain connects TRBV29-1 to TRBJ2-1; no clear D. V was pared by 4 bases and J by 0 bases, with 13 bases between. CDR1 is SQVTM and CDR2 is ANQGSEA in the germline V gene. This CDR3 has 15 amino acids. This CDR3 reads CSVGAYLSSYNEQFF. Here the CDR3 DNA reads TGCAGCGTTGGTGCATACCTGAGCTCCTACAATGAGCAGTTCTTC.

In this sample, this clonotype turned up many times. The CDR3 sequence: CASSQARDGGNEQFF. The DNA for the CDR3 is TGTGCCAGCAGCCAAGCCCGGGATGGGGGGAATGAGCAGTTCTTC. The chain couples TRBV3-1 to TRBJ2-5; maybe TRBD2 (6 bases). The DNA end is more similar to TRBJ2-1, so the J call may be wrong. CDR1 and CDR2 from the germline V gene are LGHDT and YNNKEL (reference sequence). This CDR3 region has 15 residues.

This clonotype was counted at least ten times. The V gene is TRBV10-3, the J gene TRBJ2-5; 8 positions match TRBD2. Trimming took 6 bases from V and 1 from J; bases not matched to a gene: 7. Germline values: CDR1 ENHRY, CDR2 SYGVKD. The CDR3 has 15 residues. The CDR3 loop reads CAISDKSGSQETQYF. CDR3 sequence (DNA): TGTGCCATCAGCGACAAGAGCGGGAGCCAAGAGACCCAGTACTTC.